This T cell receptor (beta chain) appears in the sequencing data of a study of identifying expanded T cells in peripheral blood (dated by TCRdb to about 2019). About the full investigation: Separate aliquots of the same genomic DNA pool were sequenced to produce technical replicates, and four replicates were compared in pairs.

About this clone: Its recognized antigen is unknown. Base qualities are not at hand, and no much larger clone is one base apart.

The immunoSEQ Assay, which uses bias-controlled multiplex PCR amplification of genomic DNA, was used to profile TCRbeta CDR3 regions. The authors' pipeline ran thus. The absolute abundance of each unique TCRbeta CDR3 region was quantified after sequences were collapsed and filtered. Two models were used to test differential abundance: a binomial model (Fisher-equivalent) and a beta-binomial model that adds time-dependent variance fitted from healthy donors. Clones with fewer than 5 combined templates were excluded, and clones with Benjamini-Hochberg FDR below 0.01 were called differentially abundant. The form v = (b*log(k)+a)^2 was used to model beta-binomial variance as a function of total template count across the two samples. The table was pulled from immuneACCESS by TCRdb, which kept in-frame rearrangements only. Such tables lose some clones; where checked, under half of the loss comes from unresolved V genes, and the rest has no known cause. V, J and clone size are those of that table, while D and trimming were read from the DNA. The sample has 95,000 to 100,000 clones on record, approximately 88% of them singletons. Of the sample, 17% falls within the top ten clones.

The CDR3 runs 15 amino acids, cysteine and phenylalanine included. CDR3 DNA is the only sequence kept; it has 45 bases, read in frame from the first base. V is clipped by 7 bases and J by 8 bases, and the sequence between their germline boundaries is 18 bases long. No immune events, such as infections, were documented for the healthy donors during the collection period. Healthy-donor blood repertoires served as a training cohort to calibrate time-dependent variance in a beta-binomial model of T-cell clone differential abundance. There were roughly 10 healthy donors in the training cohort, of whom 3 were female and 7 were male. On average the donors were approximately 43 years old, and their ages spanned 29 to 64 years. Whole blood, obtained from a commercial supplier, was collected from each healthy donor at three time points spaced approximately two weeks apart. For immunosequencing, genomic DNA was extracted from whole blood that had not been sorted.

Paper-wide results and their limitations: It was expected by the authors that biological variance in healthy repertoires might increase further over much longer intervals, such as months to years. Across all healthy donors, variance in clone template counts between approximately two-week samples was found to increase significantly with total template count. Between technical replicates the binomial model flagged approximately 1.1 differentially abundant clones, whereas over about 2 weeks the binomial model flagged about 16.4 and over roughly 4 weeks around 19. The beta-binomial model significantly reduced the number of clones called differentially abundant and the false-positive rate across all healthy-donor time intervals.

This chain joins TRBV23-1 to TRBJ1-6; confidence is insufficient to name the D gene. TRBV23-1 is filed as an ORF, its function uncertain. The clonotype originates from a person aged 18-70 years in good health. Sequencing was done on a sample of blood. For the CDR3, the sequence is CASTPRLDLYSPLHF. The DNA sequence is as follows: TGCGCCAGCACCCCCCGCTTAGACCTTTATTCACCCCTCCACTTT.